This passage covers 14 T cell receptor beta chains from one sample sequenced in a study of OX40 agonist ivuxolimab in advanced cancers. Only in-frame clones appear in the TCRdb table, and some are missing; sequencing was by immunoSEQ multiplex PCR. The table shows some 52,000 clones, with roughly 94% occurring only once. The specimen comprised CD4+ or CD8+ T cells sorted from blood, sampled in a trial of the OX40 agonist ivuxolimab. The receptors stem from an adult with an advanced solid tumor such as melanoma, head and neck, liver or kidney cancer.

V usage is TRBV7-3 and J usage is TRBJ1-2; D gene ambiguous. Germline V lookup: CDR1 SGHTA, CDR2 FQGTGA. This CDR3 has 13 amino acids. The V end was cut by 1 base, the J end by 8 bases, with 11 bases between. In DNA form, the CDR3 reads TGTGCCAGCAGCTTAATAAATGGAGGAGGCTACACCTTC. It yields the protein CASSLINGGGYTF.

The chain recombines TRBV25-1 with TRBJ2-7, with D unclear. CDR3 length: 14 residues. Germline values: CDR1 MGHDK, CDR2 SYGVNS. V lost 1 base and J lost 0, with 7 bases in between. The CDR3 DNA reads TGTGCCAGCAGTGAATCGGAGAGCTCCTACGAGCAGTACTTC. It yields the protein CASSESESSYEQYF.

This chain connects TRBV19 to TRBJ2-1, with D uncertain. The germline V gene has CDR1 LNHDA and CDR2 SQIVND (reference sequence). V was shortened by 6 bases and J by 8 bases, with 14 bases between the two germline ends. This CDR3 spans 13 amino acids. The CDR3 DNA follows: TGTGCCAGTAGCCCGGCTCATCCGGATGAGCAGTTCTTC. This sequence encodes CASSPAHPDEQFF.

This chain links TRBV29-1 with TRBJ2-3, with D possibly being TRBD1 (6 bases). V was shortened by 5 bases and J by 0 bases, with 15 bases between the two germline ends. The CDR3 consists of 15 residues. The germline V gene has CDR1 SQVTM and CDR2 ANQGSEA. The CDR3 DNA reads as TGCAGCGTTCTAATAGGGGGAAGGAGCACAGATACGCAGTATTTT. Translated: CSVLIGGRSTDTQYF.

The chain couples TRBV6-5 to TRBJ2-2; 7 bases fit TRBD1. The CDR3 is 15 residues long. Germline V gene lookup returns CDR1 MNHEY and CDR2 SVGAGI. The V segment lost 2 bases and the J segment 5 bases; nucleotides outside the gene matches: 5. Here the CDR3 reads CASSYRQGWTGELFF. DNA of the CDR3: TGTGCCAGCAGTTACCGACAGGGCTGGACCGGGGAGCTGTTTTTT.

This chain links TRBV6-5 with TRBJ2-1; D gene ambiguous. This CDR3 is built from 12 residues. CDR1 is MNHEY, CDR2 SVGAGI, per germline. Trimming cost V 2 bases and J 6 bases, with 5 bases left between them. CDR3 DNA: TGTGCCAGCAGTTACGGCAGCAATGAGCAGTTCTTC. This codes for CASSYGSNEQFF.

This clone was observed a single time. The CDR3 sequence: CASNLGLRQETQYF. As DNA, the CDR3 is TGTGCCAGTAACCTGGGGCTAAGACAAGAGACCCAGTACTTC. The V and J genes are TRBV19 and TRBJ2-5; perhaps TRBD1 as D (5 bases). Germline V gene lookup returns CDR1 LNHDA and CDR2 SQIVND (reference sequence). This CDR3 has 14 amino acids. V lost 7 bases and J lost 2, with 14 bases in between. Combining the CDR3 with reference TRBV19 and TRBJ2-5 gives the whole variable domain DGGITQSPKYLFRKEGQNVTLSCEQNLNHDAMYWYRQDPGQGLRLIYYSQIVNDFQKGDIAEGYSVSREKKESFPLTVTSAQKNPTAFYLCASNLGLRQETQYFGPGTRLLVL.

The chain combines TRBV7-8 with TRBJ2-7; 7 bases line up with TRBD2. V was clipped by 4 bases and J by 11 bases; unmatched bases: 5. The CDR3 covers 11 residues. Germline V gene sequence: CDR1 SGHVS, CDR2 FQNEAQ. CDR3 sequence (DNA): TGTGCCAGCAGCTGGGGGGGGTTTGAGTACTTC. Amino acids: CASSWGGFEYF.

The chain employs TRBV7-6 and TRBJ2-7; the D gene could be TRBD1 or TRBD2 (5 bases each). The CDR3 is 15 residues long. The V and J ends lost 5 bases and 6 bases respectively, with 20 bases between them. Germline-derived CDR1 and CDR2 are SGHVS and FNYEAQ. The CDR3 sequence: CASSPGYGTQSEQYF. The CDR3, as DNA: TGTGCCAGCAGCCCGGGGTACGGGACCCAGTCCGAGCAGTACTTC.

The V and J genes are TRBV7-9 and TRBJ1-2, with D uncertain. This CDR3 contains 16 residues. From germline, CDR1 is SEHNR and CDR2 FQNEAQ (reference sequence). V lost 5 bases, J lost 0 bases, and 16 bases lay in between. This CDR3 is CASSPSEGSSNYGYTF. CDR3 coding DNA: TGTGCCAGCAGCCCGTCAGAGGGCAGCTCTAACTATGGCTACACCTTC. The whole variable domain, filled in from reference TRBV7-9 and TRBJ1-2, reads DTGVSQNPRHKITKRGQNVTFRCDPISEHNRLYWYRQTLGQGPEFLTYFQNEAQLEKSRLLSDRFSAERPKGSFSTLEIQRTEQGDSAMYLCASSPSEGSSNYGYTFGSGTRLTVV.

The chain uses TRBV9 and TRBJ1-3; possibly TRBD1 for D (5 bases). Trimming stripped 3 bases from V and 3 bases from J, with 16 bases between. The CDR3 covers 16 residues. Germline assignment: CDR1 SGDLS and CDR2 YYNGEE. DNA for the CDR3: TGTGCCAGCAGCGACCCGAGCCAGGGAGGTGGAAACACCATATATTTT. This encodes CASSDPSQGGGNTIYF.

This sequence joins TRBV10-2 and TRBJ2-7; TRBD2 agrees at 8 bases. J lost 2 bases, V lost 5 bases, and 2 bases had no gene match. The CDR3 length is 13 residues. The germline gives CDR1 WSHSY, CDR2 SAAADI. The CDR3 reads CASSPGLAYEQYF. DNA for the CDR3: TGCGCCAGCAGTCCGGGACTAGCCTACGAGCAGTACTTC.

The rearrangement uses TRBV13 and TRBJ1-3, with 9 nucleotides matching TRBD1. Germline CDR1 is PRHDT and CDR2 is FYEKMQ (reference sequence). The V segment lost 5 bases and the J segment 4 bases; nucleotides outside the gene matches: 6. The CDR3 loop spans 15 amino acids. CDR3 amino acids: CASSPSTGGGNTIYF. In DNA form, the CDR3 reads TGTGCCAGCAGCCCCTCGACAGGGGGAGGAAACACCATATATTTT.

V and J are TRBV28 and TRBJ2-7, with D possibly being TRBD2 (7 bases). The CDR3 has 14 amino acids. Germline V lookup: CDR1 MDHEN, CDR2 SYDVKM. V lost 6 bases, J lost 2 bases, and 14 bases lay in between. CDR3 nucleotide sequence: TGTGCCAGCAGCAAGGGGGGGAGGGCCTACGAGCAGTACTTC. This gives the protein CASSKGGRAYEQYF.